Shown below are 15 T cell receptor beta chains from a single sample sequenced in a study of CD8 T cells in ankylosing spondylitis. Study-level findings and limits: Among TCR beta sequences, a motif of under 10 highly homologous variants appeared characteristic of ankylosing spondylitis blood.

Their specific antigens are unknown. TCRdb processed the 5' RACE reads anew with MiXCR; each CDR3 protein has one entry. The table records about 800,000 distinct CDR3 sequences, 12% of them present only once. The sequencing sample was made of blood, either unsorted or a sorted T cell fraction (not recorded which). The origin of the receptors is a male donor with ankylosing spondylitis.

This clonotype was counted only a few times. The V gene is TRBV7-9, the J gene TRBJ2-7; tentatively, D is TRBD2 (5 bases). The CDR3 runs 14 residues. Germline loops: CDR1 SEHNR, CDR2 FQNEAQ (reference sequence). Trimming pared 5 bases from V and 2 bases from J, leaving 13 bases between. For the CDR3, the DNA is TGTGCCAGCAGCCAGCGGCAGGATCCCTACGAGCAGTACTTC. Its protein is CASSQRQDPYEQYF. Full variable domain (remainder filled in from reference TRBV7-9 and TRBJ2-7): DTGVSQNPRHKITKRGQNVTFRCDPISEHNRLYWYRQTLGQGPEFLTYFQNEAQLEKSRLLSDRFSAERPKGSFSTLEIQRTEQGDSAMYLCASSQRQDPYEQYFGPGTRLTVT.

The table lists this clonotype with many counts. The junction departs from the called germline gene at one end, perhaps through a read error. V is TRBV7-2 and J is TRBJ1-1; D possibly corresponds to TRBD1 (5 bases). The CDR3 has 13 amino acids. In germline, CDR1 is SGHTA, CDR2 FQGNSA. CDR3 in amino acids: CASSQTVNTEAFF. CDR3 nucleotides: TGCGCCAGCAGCCAGACAGTGAACACTGAAGCTTTCTTT. Supplemented by reference TRBV7-2 and TRBJ1-1, the full variable domain reads GAGVSQSPSNKVTEKGKDVELRCDPISGHTALYWYRQSLGQGLEFLIYFQGNSAPDKSGLPSDRFSAERTGGSVSTLTIQRTQQEDSAVYLCASSQTVNTEAFFGQGTRLTVV.

Ten or more counts support this clonotype. V is TRBV6-1 and J is TRBJ1-5; D is undetermined. Trimming left V 0 bases short and J 2 bases short, with 11 bases between. CDR3 length: 16 amino acids. Looked up from germline, CDR1 is MNHNS and CDR2 is SASEGT. CDR3 loop: CASSEAGNLGNQPQHF. The CDR3 bases are TGTGCCAGCAGTGAAGCCGGGAATTTGGGCAATCAGCCCCAGCATTTT.

This clonotype appeared a few times. Here the CDR3 reads CASSYLGTSEADTQYF. The CDR3 DNA reads as TGTGCCAGCAGTTACCTCGGGACTAGCGAGGCAGATACGCAGTATTTT. The chain links TRBV6-5 to TRBJ2-3; 10 bases are a match to TRBD2. This CDR3 comprises 16 residues. Unmatched junction bases numbered 6, after V lost 2 bases and J lost 4 bases. CDR1 MNHEY and CDR2 SVGAGI come from the germline V gene.

The genes are TRBV29-1 and TRBJ2-1; a possible D gene is TRBD2 (5 bases). This CDR3 is built from 14 residues. Germline CDR1 reads SQVTM; CDR2 reads ANQGSEA. Trimming cost V 7 bases and J 5 bases, with 18 bases left between them. DNA of the CDR3: TGCAGCGCCCAGGACTCCTACCCTAACAATGAGCAGTTCTTC. This translates into CSAQDSYPNNEQFF.

The sample holds a few counts of this clonotype. This chain links TRBV20-1 with TRBJ2-5; D is uncertain. The CDR3 contains 13 residues. Germline V CDR1 and CDR2: DFQATT, SNEGSKA (reference sequence). Trimming removed 6 bases at V and 4 bases at J, with 15 bases between. The CDR3 is CSAPIQTLETQYF. The CDR3 DNA reads as TGCAGTGCCCCAATACAGACCCTAGAGACCCAGTACTTC.

V usage is TRBV6-2 or TRBV6-3 and J usage is TRBJ2-1; 7 bases match TRBD1. The germline gives CDR1 MNHEY, CDR2 SVGEGT. This CDR3 contains 15 residues. V lost 1 base, J lost 2 bases, and 2 bases stayed unmatched. CDR3 region: CASSYFTGAYNEQFF. CDR3 DNA sequence: TGTGCCAGCAGTTACTTTACAGGGGCCTACAATGAGCAGTTCTTC.

This clonotype was found a few times. The rearrangement links TRBV7-2 to TRBJ2-7, with 11 bases that match TRBD1. The V and J ends lost 1 base and 3 bases, in that order; junction bases with no gene match: 5. The germline V gene has CDR1 SGHTA and CDR2 FQGNSA. The length of the CDR3 is 16 residues. The chain's CDR3 is CASSLVGQGAGYEQYF. The CDR3 nucleotides are TGTGCCAGCAGCTTAGTCGGACAGGGGGCAGGCTACGAGCAGTACTTC.

The sample holds many counts of this clonotype. A junction end diverges from the germline sequence, so it may reflect a read error. The chain joins TRBV20-1 to TRBJ1-1, with D unresolved. The CDR3 totals 9 residues. Per germline, CDR1 DFQATT and CDR2 SNEGSKA (reference sequence). The CDR3, as DNA: TGTAGTAGGGTAGGAATAGCTTTCTTT. Translating it yields CSRVGIAFF.

The chain combines TRBV6-5 with TRBJ2-3, with D possibly being TRBD2 (5 bases). The length of the CDR3 is 15 residues. V gave up 4 bases and J gave up 4 bases, with 15 bases separating them. Germline assignment: CDR1 MNHEY and CDR2 SVGAGI. CDR3 DNA: TGTGCCAGCAGTTCCAGGACTCCTCCCCCAGATACGCAGTATTTT. Protein sequence: CASSSRTPPPDTQYF.

The chain employs TRBV6-1 and TRBJ1-2; D call uncertain. CDR3 length: 15 amino acids. Germline CDR1 reads MNHNS; CDR2 reads SASEGT. V lost 1 base and J lost 7, with 16 bases in between. The CDR3 loop reads CASSEEKAKWSGYTF. CDR3 in DNA: TGTGCCAGCAGTGAAGAAAAAGCGAAGTGGAGTGGCTACACCTTC.

This clonotype came up a few times. The chain links TRBV28 to TRBJ2-7, with D maybe TRBD2 (5 bases). V was shortened by 4 bases and J by 1 base, with 11 bases between the two germline ends. Germline CDR1 is MDHEN and CDR2 is SYDVKM. CDR3 length: 14 residues. The CDR3 loop is CASSWGGGSYEQYF. The CDR3, as DNA: TGTGCCAGCAGTTGGGGTGGCGGGTCCTACGAGCAGTACTTC.

This clonotype came up a few times. The genes are TRBV7-2 and TRBJ1-4; 9 bases are a match to TRBD1. The CDR3 sequence is 15 residues long. The germline CDR1 and CDR2 sequences are SGHTA and FQGNSA. The V segment lost 1 base and the J segment 7 bases; nucleotides outside the gene matches: 4. The CDR3 loop reads CASSLGTGEGEKLFF. The CDR3 DNA reads as TGTGCCAGCAGCTTAGGGACAGGGGAGGGTGAAAAACTGTTTTTT. The variable domain in full, with the rest retrieved from reference TRBV7-2 and TRBJ1-4, is GAGVSQSPSNKVTEKGKDVELRCDPISGHTALYWYRQSLGQGLEFLIYFQGNSAPDKSGLPSDRFSAERTGGSVSTLTIQRTQQEDSAVYLCASSLGTGEGEKLFFGSGTQLSVL.

This sequence joins TRBV7-2 and TRBJ2-7, with D possibly TRBD1 on 6 matching bases. V lost 4 bases and J lost 2, with 15 bases in between. The V gene's germline CDR1 is SGHTA and CDR2 FQGNSA. The CDR3 sequence is 15 residues long. CDR3 DNA sequence: TGTGCCAGCAGCTCCCAGACAGGTGGGGCCTACGAGCAGTACTTC. Its translation is CASSSQTGGAYEQYF.

The CDR3, as DNA: TGCAGCGTGGCGGGACTTAGGGTTAGTGAGCAGTTCTTC. Translated, it gives CSVAGLRVSEQFF. The chain joins TRBV29-1 to TRBJ2-1; D perhaps matches TRBD2 (6 bases). CDR1 SQVTM and CDR2 ANQGSEA come from the germline V gene. This CDR3 has 13 residues. The germline V and J ends were trimmed by 6 bases and 9 bases, with 18 bases remaining between them.